The rows below give T cell receptor beta chains drawn from one sample of a study of blood T cell repertoires in COVID-19. The repertoire was sequenced with immunoSEQ multiplex PCR; TCRdb's copy has only in-frame clones and lacks some. The table has hundreds of thousands of clones, around nine tenths seen once; the top ten hold 1% to 1.5%. The sample comprised peripheral blood. These TCRs come from a man in his 70s with acute or convalescent COVID-19. Each CDR3 is given with its conserved first and last residue. Fields, in order: D gene, clone size, V gene, J gene, CDR3 protein, CDR3 DNA. The D gene is left open where the match is weak. Size is omitted from some rows. Given values are once, few, many or a class for expanded clones.

D gene: -
clone size: -
V gene: TRBV30
J gene: TRBJ1-5
CDR3 protein: CAWGDGDSNQPQHF
CDR3 DNA: TGTGCCTGGGGAGACGGAGATAGCAATCAGCCCCAGCATTTT

D gene: TRBD2
clone size: -
V gene: TRBV14
J gene: TRBJ2-7
CDR3 protein: CASSLSGGYEQYF
CDR3 DNA: TGTGCCAGCAGCCTCTCGGGGGGCTACGAGCAGTACTTC

D gene: TRBD1
clone size: -
V gene: TRBV30
J gene: TRBJ2-7
CDR3 protein: CAWSVGTGMPYEQYF
CDR3 DNA: TGTGCCTGGAGTGTAGGGACAGGGATGCCCTACGAGCAGTACTTC

D gene: TRBD1
clone size: -
V gene: TRBV2
J gene: TRBJ1-4
CDR3 protein: CASIPGQGAEKLFF
CDR3 DNA: TGTGCCAGCATCCCGGGACAGGGGGCTGAAAAACTGTTTTTT

D gene: TRBD2
clone size: -
V gene: TRBV6-6
J gene: TRBJ2-5
CDR3 protein: CASISGGAQYF
CDR3 DNA: TGTGCCAGCATCTCTGGGGGGGCCCAGTACTTC

D gene: -
clone size: -
V gene: TRBV2
J gene: TRBJ1-2
CDR3 protein: CASSYLRGDNGYTF
CDR3 DNA: TGTGCCAGCAGTTACCTTCGGGGGGATAATGGCTACACCTTC

D gene: -
clone size: -
V gene: TRBV24-1
J gene: TRBJ1-2
CDR3 protein: CATSAGYGYTF
CDR3 DNA: TGTGCCACCAGTGCCGGCTATGGCTACACCTTC

D gene: TRBD2
clone size: -
V gene: TRBV29-1
J gene: TRBJ2-5
CDR3 protein: CSVSWEGHQETQYF
CDR3 DNA: TGCAGCGTTTCGTGGGAGGGCCATCAAGAGACCCAGTACTTC

D gene: TRBD1
clone size: -
V gene: TRBV19
J gene: TRBJ2-2
CDR3 protein: CASSPRGGTGQGLRVGELFF
CDR3 DNA: TGTGCCAGTAGCCCCCGGGGGGGAACGGGACAGGGGTTAAGGGTCGGGGAGCTGTTTTTT

D gene: -
clone size: -
V gene: TRBV7-9
J gene: TRBJ1-2
CDR3 protein: CASSSIYGYTF
CDR3 DNA: TGTGCCAGCAGCTCTATCTATGGCTACACCTTC

D gene: -
clone size: -
V gene: TRBV15
J gene: TRBJ1-4
CDR3 protein: CATSRDMTDNEKLFF
CDR3 DNA: TGTGCCACCAGCAGAGATATGACAGATAATGAAAAACTGTTTTTT

D gene: -
clone size: -
V gene: TRBV28
J gene: TRBJ2-1
CDR3 protein: CASSGGGVVNEQFF
CDR3 DNA: TGTGCCAGCAGTGGTGGAGGCGTGGTGAATGAGCAGTTCTTC

D gene: TRBD2
clone size: -
V gene: TRBV4-2
J gene: TRBJ2-3
CDR3 protein: CASSPLALAGGPRYF
CDR3 DNA: TGTGCCAGCAGCCCCCTAGCCCTAGCGGGGGGGCCGAGGTATTTT

D gene: -
clone size: few
V gene: TRBV2
J gene: TRBJ2-7
CDR3 protein: CASSERGGYEQYF
CDR3 DNA: TGTGCCAGCAGTGAGAGAGGGGGTTACGAGCAGTACTTC

D gene: -
clone size: -
V gene: TRBV30
J gene: TRBJ1-2
CDR3 protein: CAWSAGTPMVYGYTF
CDR3 DNA: TGTGCCTGGAGTGCCGGGACACCAATGGTCTATGGCTACACCTTC

D gene: TRBD1
clone size: -
V gene: TRBV5-4
J gene: TRBJ1-2
CDR3 protein: CASSLGQGDRNYGYTF
CDR3 DNA: TGTGCCAGCAGCCTGGGACAGGGCGATAGGAACTATGGCTACACCTTC

D gene: TRBD1
clone size: once
V gene: TRBV7-7
J gene: TRBJ2-5
CDR3 protein: CASSPRWDRGMETQYF
CDR3 DNA: TGTGCCAGCAGCCCCCGGTGGGACAGGGGTATGGAGACCCAGTACTTC

D gene: -
clone size: -
V gene: TRBV6-2/TRBV6-3
J gene: TRBJ2-1
CDR3 protein: CASSRDYYYNEQFF
CDR3 DNA: TGTGCCAGCAGTCGTGACTACTATTACAATGAGCAGTTCTTC

D gene: TRBD1
clone size: -
V gene: TRBV7-9
J gene: TRBJ2-1
CDR3 protein: CASSPGQVVYNEQFF
CDR3 DNA: TGTGCCAGCAGCCCAGGACAGGTTGTCTACAATGAGCAGTTCTTC

D gene: -
clone size: -
V gene: TRBV11-3
J gene: TRBJ1-4
CDR3 protein: CASNRSVPRSEKLFF
CDR3 DNA: TGTGCCAGCAATCGATCAGTTCCCCGCTCTGAAAAACTGTTTTTT

D gene: TRBD2
clone size: once
V gene: TRBV7-8
J gene: TRBJ2-3
CDR3 protein: CASSPGLAGAGTQYF
CDR3 DNA: TGTGCCAGCAGCCCCGGACTAGCGGGAGCGGGTACGCAGTATTTT

D gene: -
clone size: -
V gene: TRBV15
J gene: TRBJ1-1
CDR3 protein: CATSTTLLGGVTEAFF
CDR3 DNA: TGTGCCACCAGCACTACTCTTCTGGGAGGGGTCACTGAAGCTTTCTTT

D gene: -
clone size: -
V gene: TRBV27
J gene: TRBJ2-7
CDR3 protein: CASSLRQSSYEQYF
CDR3 DNA: TGTGCCAGCAGTCTACGACAGAGCTCCTACGAGCAGTACTTC

D gene: -
clone size: -
V gene: TRBV3-1/TRBV3-2
J gene: TRBJ1-2
CDR3 protein: CASSPGRGIYGYTF
CDR3 DNA: TGTGCCAGCAGCCCCGGAAGGGGTATCTATGGCTACACCTTC

D gene: TRBD1
clone size: -
V gene: TRBV24-1
J gene: TRBJ1-1
CDR3 protein: CATSDSLRDRAFF
CDR3 DNA: TGTGCCACCAGTGATTCTCTCCGGGACAGGGCTTTCTTT

D gene: -
clone size: -
V gene: TRBV7-9
J gene: TRBJ2-5
CDR3 protein: CASSFPAAGQETQYF
CDR3 DNA: TGTGCCAGCAGCTTCCCCGCAGCGGGTCAAGAGACCCAGTACTTC

D gene: TRBD2
clone size: -
V gene: TRBV5-4
J gene: TRBJ2-3
CDR3 protein: CASSQGTSRRTPPDTQYF
CDR3 DNA: TGTGCCAGCAGCCAGGGGACTAGCAGACGAACCCCCCCAGATACGCAGTATTTT

D gene: -
clone size: -
V gene: TRBV21-1
J gene: TRBJ2-5
CDR3 protein: CASTQGIRETQYF
CDR3 DNA: TGTGCCAGCACCCAGGGTATACGAGAGACCCAGTACTTC

D gene: TRBD2
clone size: -
V gene: TRBV2
J gene: TRBJ2-5
CDR3 protein: CASSGTRSPQYF
CDR3 DNA: TGTGCCAGCAGCGGGACTAGGTCCCCCCAGTACTTC

D gene: -
clone size: -
V gene: TRBV7-8
J gene: TRBJ2-7
CDR3 protein: CASSLVREQYF
CDR3 DNA: TGTGCCAGCAGCTTAGTGCGCGAGCAGTACTTC

D gene: -
clone size: -
V gene: TRBV7-6
J gene: TRBJ1-1
CDR3 protein: CASSLAPRGGGYTEAFF
CDR3 DNA: TGTGCCAGCAGCTTAGCCCCACGGGGGGGCGGGTACACTGAAGCTTTCTTT

D gene: -
clone size: -
V gene: TRBV28
J gene: TRBJ1-3
CDR3 protein: CASSLPASSGNTIYF
CDR3 DNA: TGTGCCAGCAGTTTACCTGCTAGCTCTGGAAACACCATATATTTT

D gene: -
clone size: once
V gene: TRBV6-5
J gene: TRBJ1-2
CDR3 protein: CASRPYSGNYGYTF
CDR3 DNA: TGTGCCAGCAGGCCCTACAGCGGAAATTATGGCTACACCTTC

D gene: -
clone size: -
V gene: TRBV9
J gene: TRBJ2-2
CDR3 protein: CASSVEPLTTGELFF
CDR3 DNA: TGTGCCAGCAGCGTAGAACCCCTAACCACCGGGGAGCTGTTTTTT

D gene: TRBD1
clone size: -
V gene: TRBV30
J gene: TRBJ1-1
CDR3 protein: CAWSVYYRGHMNTEAFF
CDR3 DNA: TGTGCCTGGAGTGTGTACTACAGGGGACATATGAACACTGAAGCTTTCTTT

D gene: -
clone size: -
V gene: TRBV12-3/TRBV12-4
J gene: TRBJ1-1
CDR3 protein: CASIRGANTEAFF
CDR3 DNA: TGTGCCAGCATTCGAGGAGCTAACACTGAAGCTTTCTTT

D gene: -
clone size: -
V gene: TRBV14
J gene: TRBJ2-1
CDR3 protein: CASSQWSGSSSYNEQFF
CDR3 DNA: TGTGCCAGCAGCCAATGGTCCGGTTCAAGCTCCTACAATGAGCAGTTCTTC

D gene: TRBD2
clone size: few
V gene: TRBV3-1/TRBV3-2
J gene: TRBJ2-5
CDR3 protein: CASSQGIGSGGRETQYF
CDR3 DNA: TGTGCCAGCAGCCAAGGGATTGGTAGCGGGGGCCGGGAGACCCAGTACTTC

D gene: -
clone size: -
V gene: TRBV9
J gene: TRBJ1-1
CDR3 protein: CASSPRTENTEAFF
CDR3 DNA: TGTGCCAGCAGCCCCCGGACAGAAAACACTGAAGCTTTCTTT

D gene: TRBD2
clone size: -
V gene: TRBV7-2
J gene: TRBJ2-7
CDR3 protein: CASSQYSGRGTYEQYF
CDR3 DNA: TGTGCCAGCAGTCAATATAGCGGGAGGGGTACCTACGAGCAGTACTTC

D gene: -
clone size: -
V gene: TRBV4-1
J gene: TRBJ2-5
CDR3 protein: CASSHGGVGIQETQYF
CDR3 DNA: TGCGCCAGCAGCCATGGCGGGGTAGGGATCCAAGAGACCCAGTACTTC

D gene: -
clone size: few
V gene: TRBV24-1
J gene: TRBJ1-5
CDR3 protein: CATPQGPPNQPQHF
CDR3 DNA: TGTGCCACCCCACAGGGACCGCCAAATCAGCCCCAGCATTTT

D gene: -
clone size: -
V gene: TRBV5-6
J gene: TRBJ2-5
CDR3 protein: CASSFEGGTGQETQYF
CDR3 DNA: TGTGCCAGCAGCTTCGAAGGGGGAACGGGCCAAGAGACCCAGTACTTC

D gene: TRBD1
clone size: -
V gene: TRBV2
J gene: TRBJ1-2
CDR3 protein: CASRTTGLIGYTF
CDR3 DNA: TGTGCCAGCAGGACGACAGGGCTGATCGGCTACACCTTC

D gene: TRBD1
clone size: -
V gene: TRBV6-6
J gene: TRBJ1-6
CDR3 protein: CASNGRGQGASPLHF
CDR3 DNA: TGTGCCAGCAACGGGAGGGGACAGGGGGCTTCACCCCTCCACTTT

D gene: -
clone size: -
V gene: TRBV28
J gene: TRBJ1-3
CDR3 protein: CASRLSSGNTIYF
CDR3 DNA: TGTGCCAGCCGTTTGAGCTCTGGAAACACCATATATTTT

D gene: TRBD2
clone size: -
V gene: TRBV19
J gene: TRBJ2-3
CDR3 protein: CASMLAGELRTQYF
CDR3 DNA: TGTGCCAGTATGCTAGCGGGGGAACTGCGGACGCAGTATTTT

D gene: -
clone size: -
V gene: TRBV24-1
J gene: TRBJ2-1
CDR3 protein: CATSDPRLGGNEQFF
CDR3 DNA: TGTGCCACCAGTGACCCGCGACTCGGGGGCAATGAGCAGTTCTTC